A single sample is the source of the 31 T cell receptor beta chains below, sequenced in a study of blood T cell repertoires in COVID-19 (dated by TCRdb to the early 2020s). Libraries were made using the immunoSEQ multiplex PCR assay. The table comes from immuneACCESS by way of TCRdb, which keeps in-frame sequences with V and J called. Part of the clones is missing from these tables; in studies checked, under half for an unresolved V gene and the rest for unknown reasons. The sample records 220,000 or so clones, 82% of which are singletons. The ten biggest clones cover approximately 3.8% of the sample. Sequenced: peripheral blood. The receptor set was obtained from a woman of 80 years or more with acute or convalescent COVID-19.

At least ten counts were recorded for this clone. The rearrangement uses TRBV7-8 and TRBJ1-5; a weak D match, TRBD1 (5 bases). Germline-derived CDR1 and CDR2 are SGHVS and FQNEAQ. The CDR3 is made up of 15 amino acids. Trimming shortened V by 3 bases and J by 2 bases, and 11 bases separated the two germline ends. The CDR3 DNA reads as TGTGCCAGCAGCTTGAATGGGGCGGGCAATCAGCCCCAGCATTTT. Its protein product is CASSLNGAGNQPQHF.

This chain connects TRBV24-1 to TRBJ2-3; 15 nucleotides line up with TRBD2. This CDR3 spans 18 amino acids. V dropped 4 bases and J dropped 5; count of bases not matched to a gene: 9. Germline CDR1 is KGHDR and CDR2 is SFDVKD. CDR3 protein: CATSDRGTSGGKRDTQYF. The CDR3 DNA is TGTGCCACCAGTGACCGTGGGACTAGCGGGGGGAAAAGAGATACGCAGTATTTT.

The chain is built from TRBV3-1 (or the pseudogene TRBV3-2) and TRBJ1-2; D perhaps matches TRBD1 (6 bases). V was pared by 6 bases and J by 5 bases, with 13 bases between. CDR3 length: 13 residues. Germline CDR1 and CDR2: LGHDT and YNNKEL (reference sequence). Here the CDR3 reads CASRPRGAYGYTF. DNA of the CDR3: TGTGCCAGCAGACCCCGGGGGGCGTATGGCTACACCTTC.

The CDR3 here is CASSTWGPTSSGNTIYF. The CDR3 region has the DNA TGTGCCAGCAGCACTTGGGGTCCGACTAGCTCTGGAAACACCATATATTTT. The J gene is TRBJ1-3, the V gene TRBV5-4; D gene ambiguous. The V end lost 4 bases, the J end lost 0 bases, and 17 bases lay between the germline ends. CDR1 and CDR2 from the germline V gene are SGHNT and YYREEE (reference sequence). The CDR3 is made up of 17 amino acids.

The chain links TRBV30 to TRBJ2-4; tentative D call: TRBD2 (6 bases). Germline V gene data show CDR1 as GTSNPN and CDR2 as SVGIG (reference sequence). The CDR3 totals 14 residues. Trimming removed 2 bases at V and 6 bases at J, with 14 bases between. CDR3 residues: CAWSTGGDLNIQYF. CDR3 DNA: TGTGCCTGGAGTACCGGGGGAGACTTAAACATTCAGTACTTC.

The chain links TRBV6-1 to TRBJ1-2; 9 nucleotides line up with TRBD1. The CDR3 extends over 14 amino acids. Germline CDR1 and CDR2: MNHNS and SASEGT. V lost 2 bases, J lost 5 bases, and 3 bases stayed unmatched. The CDR3 DNA reads TGTGCCAGCAGTGAATCAGGGACAGGGTATGGCTACACCTTC. Translating it yields CASSESGTGYGYTF.

CDR3 protein: CAISESTGTSPLHF. The CDR3 region has the DNA TGTGCCATCAGTGAGTCGACAGGGACGTCACCCCTCCACTTT. The J gene is TRBJ1-6, the V gene TRBV10-3; 7 bases fit TRBD1. Germline V lookup: CDR1 ENHRY, CDR2 SYGVKD. V dropped 0 bases and J dropped 10; count of bases not matched to a gene: 3. CDR3 length equals 14 residues.

This chain uses TRBV28 with TRBJ2-7, with 9 positions matching TRBD1. The length of the CDR3 is 15 residues. The junction had 7 bases not matched to a gene; V was cut back by 4 bases and J by 3 bases. Germline CDR1 is MDHEN and CDR2 is SYDVKM. This CDR3 is CASSSFGTGHYEQYF. CDR3 sequence (DNA): TGTGCCAGCAGTTCGTTTGGGACAGGGCACTACGAGCAGTACTTC.

The V call is TRBV12-5, the J call TRBJ2-3; TRBD2 might be the D (5 bases). This CDR3 region has 11 residues. V shed 7 bases and J shed 8 bases, with 10 bases lying between them. The germline CDR1 and CDR2 sequences are LGHNT and FRNRAP. CDR3 sequence: CASAQTITQYF. CDR3 sequence (DNA): TGTGCTAGTGCCCAGACTATTACGCAGTATTTT.

The V and J genes are TRBV18 and TRBJ1-4, with 8 bases lining up with TRBD1. Germline V gene data show CDR1 as KGHSH and CDR2 as LQKENI. This CDR3 contains 16 residues. With V trimmed by 2 bases and J by 0 bases, 2 bases remained unmatched. The CDR3 region is CASSPSGGTTNEKLFF. Written as DNA, the CDR3 is TGTGCCAGCTCACCATCAGGGGGCACAACTAATGAAAAACTGTTTTTT.

The V and J genes are TRBV9 and TRBJ1-3; 8 bases map to TRBD1. The ends lost 4 bases at V and 2 bases at J; junction bases unmatched: 2. The CDR3 spans 14 residues. CDR1 and CDR2 from the germline V gene are SGDLS and YYNGEE. CDR3 loop: CASSLDRAGNTIYF. The CDR3 region has the DNA TGTGCCAGCAGCCTGGACAGGGCTGGAAACACCATATATTTT.

The chain uses TRBV5-1 and TRBJ2-2, with TRBD2 identical over 7 bases. The CDR3 loop spans 15 amino acids. The germline V gene encodes CDR1 SGHRS and CDR2 YFSETQ. V trimming: 4 bases; J trimming: 1 base; junction bases outside the gene matches: 4. The CDR3, as DNA: TGCGCCAGCAGCCGGGGAGGGGTGAACACCGGGGAGCTGTTTTTT. Translated, it gives CASSRGGVNTGELFF.

The V gene is TRBV30, the J gene TRBJ1-6; 8 positions agree with TRBD1. Germline-derived CDR1 and CDR2 are GTSNPN and SVGIG (reference sequence). Trimming removed 0 bases from V and 9 bases from J; junction bases left unmatched: 4. The CDR3 loop spans 14 amino acids. The CDR3 DNA reads TGTGCCTGGAGTGTCGACACAGGGGGTTCACCCCTCCACTTT. It codes for CAWSVDTGGSPLHF.

The V and J genes are TRBV3-1 (or the pseudogene TRBV3-2) and TRBJ2-4; 9 bases are a match to TRBD1. The CDR3 runs 16 residues. V shed 1 base and J 7 bases; nucleotides not matched to a gene: 8. The germline gives CDR1 LGHDT, CDR2 YNNKEL (reference sequence). The DNA for the CDR3 is TGTGCCAGCAGCCAAGTCGGGACAGGGTCAAGGAACATTCAGTACTTC. It is translated as CASSQVGTGSRNIQYF.

The chain employs TRBV9 and TRBJ1-1; tentative D call: TRBD1 (5 bases). The CDR3 is 12 amino acids. The germline CDR1 and CDR2 sequences are SGDLS and YYNGEE. V was cut by 8 bases and J by 6 bases, with 14 bases left in between. In DNA form, the CDR3 reads TGTGCCAGTGACAGCGAGGTAGCTGAAGCTTTCTTT. This gives the protein CASDSEVAEAFF. Full variable domain (outside the CDR3, taken from reference TRBV9 and TRBJ1-1): DSGVTQTPKHLITATGQRVTLRCSPRSGDLSVYWYQQSLDQGLQFLIQYYNGEERAKGNILERFSAQQFPDLHSELNLSSLELGDSALYFCASDSEVAEAFFGQGTRLTVV.

This CDR3 reads CASSATGVKGQPQHF. The CDR3 nucleotides are TGTGCCAGCAGCGCCACGGGAGTTAAGGGTCAGCCCCAGCATTTT. The chain carries TRBV9 and TRBJ1-5; D remains unclear. Trimming took 3 bases from V and 6 from J, leaving 16 bases between them. The V gene's germline CDR1 is SGDLS and CDR2 YYNGEE. The CDR3 runs 15 residues.

The chain has TRBV7-2 and TRBJ1-1, with a possible D match to TRBD1 (5 bases). V was pared by 9 bases and J by 2 bases, with 16 bases between. Germline V gene lookup returns CDR1 SGHTA and CDR2 FQGNSA. This CDR3 is 14 amino acids long. CDR3: CASTIGRENTEAFF. CDR3 sequence (DNA): TGTGCCAGTACTATCGGCAGGGAAAACACTGAAGCTTTCTTT.

The chain has TRBV11-3 and TRBJ2-1; TRBD2 agrees at 9 bases. J gave up 4 bases and V 1 base, and 5 bases lay outside the gene matches. This CDR3 spans 16 amino acids. Germline CDR1 SGHNT, CDR2 YENEEA. CDR3 region: CASSLAATSGYNEQFF. The CDR3 DNA sequence: TGTGCCAGCAGCTTAGCAGCGACTAGCGGATACAATGAGCAGTTCTTC.

In this sample, this clone turned up once. V usage is TRBV7-9 and J usage is TRBJ1-4, with D unresolved. V lost 3 bases to trimming and J lost 2 bases, with 13 bases between them. Germline V gene data show CDR1 as SEHNR and CDR2 as FQNEAQ (reference sequence). The CDR3 is made up of 16 amino acids. CDR3 in DNA: TGTGCCAGCAGCTTCGATACAGTGGGTACTAATGAAAAACTGTTTTTT. Its translation is CASSFDTVGTNEKLFF.

The rearrangement links TRBV27 to TRBJ1-1; TRBD1 matches at 8 bases. The CDR3 runs to 14 residues. The germline CDR1 and CDR2 sequences are MNHEY and SMNVEV (reference sequence). Trimming took 7 bases from V and 4 from J; bases not matched to a gene: 8. The CDR3: CASISDRAGTEAFF. The CDR3 DNA reads as TGTGCCAGCATCTCGGACAGGGCGGGCACTGAAGCTTTCTTT.

This clone was seen only a few times. The V call is TRBV19, the J call TRBJ2-7; weak D call: TRBD1 (7 bases). This CDR3 contains 13 residues. CDR1 LNHDA and CDR2 SQIVND come from the germline V gene (reference sequence). Trimming left V 10 bases short and J 2 bases short, with 15 bases between. CDR3 in DNA: TGTGCCACCGGTCAGGGGGGAACCTACGAGCAGTACTTC. This gives the protein CATGQGGTYEQYF.

This chain joins TRBV18 and TRBJ2-7, with 7 bases identical to TRBD1. Germline V gene sequence: CDR1 KGHSH, CDR2 LQKENI. The length of the CDR3 is 17 residues. The J segment lost 2 bases and the V segment lost 0 bases, leaving 10 bases of the junction unmatched. The CDR3 DNA reads as TGTGCCAGCTCACCACCGGGGAAGTTAACAGGGGCCTACGAGCAGTACTTC. Translating gives CASSPPGKLTGAYEQYF.

The J gene is TRBJ1-1, the V gene TRBV11-1; no firm D call. Trimming left V 5 bases short and J 5 bases short, with 15 bases between. Germline V gives CDR1 SGHAT, CDR2 FQDESV (reference sequence). The CDR3 spans 14 residues. The CDR3 DNA reads as TGTGCCAGCAGCATTAGCGTGGGTGGGACTGAAGCTTTCTTT. Residues: CASSISVGGTEAFF.

The chain links TRBV3-1 (or the pseudogene TRBV3-2) to TRBJ2-7, with D perhaps matching TRBD1 (6 bases). The germline gives CDR1 LGHDT, CDR2 YNNKEL (reference sequence). The CDR3 contains 14 residues. V was trimmed by 4 bases and J by 2 bases, leaving 12 bases between them. CDR3 region: CASSPRTVTYEQYF. CDR3 DNA sequence: TGTGCCAGCAGCCCACGGACAGTAACCTACGAGCAGTACTTC.

This chain links TRBV5-4 with TRBJ2-7; D remains ambiguous. This CDR3 is 13 amino acids long. Germline lookup yields CDR1 SGHNT and CDR2 YYREEE (reference sequence). The V gene lost 0 bases and the J gene lost 6 bases, with 10 bases spanning the gap. CDR3 sequence (DNA): TGTGCCAGCAGCTTGGGCGGCCCGTCCGAGCAGTACTTC. Its protein product is CASSLGGPSEQYF.

The chain recombines TRBV11-3 with TRBJ2-3; the D gene is possibly TRBD2 (7 bases). CDR3 size: 15 residues. Germline V gene data show CDR1 as SGHNT and CDR2 as YENEEA. V was shortened by 4 bases and J by 3 bases, with 14 bases between the two germline ends. The CDR3 DNA follows: TGTGCCAGCAGCTCGGGGGGCAAGGTTACAGATACGCAGTATTTT. Its translation: CASSSGGKVTDTQYF.

This sequence joins TRBV4-2 and TRBJ1-2; TRBD1 matches at 11 bases. In germline, CDR1 is LGHNA, CDR2 YNFKEQ. Losses at the gene ends were 0 bases for V and 8 bases for J; bases not matched to a gene: 11. This CDR3 is 17 amino acids long. The CDR3 region has the DNA TGTGCCAGCAGCCAAGATTGGCGGACAGGGGGCACGGAGGGCTACACCTTC. Its protein is CASSQDWRTGGTEGYTF.

This chain links TRBV3-1 (or the pseudogene TRBV3-2) with TRBJ1-2; D is unresolved. CDR3 length: 11 residues. V was cut by 5 bases and J by 5 bases, with 6 bases left in between. Germline V lookup: CDR1 LGHDT, CDR2 YNNKEL (reference sequence). CDR3 region: CASSATYGYTF. As DNA, the CDR3 is TGTGCCAGCAGCGCGACTTATGGCTACACCTTC.

The genes are TRBV14 and TRBJ2-7; TRBD1 aligns across 8 bases. V lost 3 bases and J lost 7; bases outside the gene matches: 14. The CDR3 sequence is 16 residues long. Germline V lookup: CDR1 SGHDN, CDR2 FVKESK. CDR3 DNA sequence: TGTGCCAGCAGCCAGCTCCCGGGACAGGCTACGCGGGAGCAGTACTTC. Translating gives CASSQLPGQATREQYF.

The V and J genes are TRBV25-1 and TRBJ2-6; weak D call: TRBD2 (7 bases). This CDR3 is 17 amino acids long. Trimming took off 0 bases at V and 7 bases at J, with 16 bases between the two ends. Looked up from germline, CDR1 is MGHDK and CDR2 is SYGVNS. CDR3 residues: CASSEYTGGRGANVLTF. The CDR3 DNA reads as TGTGCCAGCAGTGAATATACGGGGGGCAGGGGCGCCAACGTCCTGACTTTC. Full variable domain (outside the CDR3, taken from reference TRBV25-1 and TRBJ2-6): EADIYQTPRYLVIGTGKKITLECSQTMGHDKMYWYQQDPGMELHLIHYSYGVNSTEKGDLSSESTVSRIRTEHFPLTLESARPSHTSQYLCASSEYTGGRGANVLTFGAGSRLTVL.

The gene calls are TRBV7-2 and TRBJ2-1, with TRBD1 as a possible D gene (5 bases). V was clipped by 1 base and J by 1 base, with 8 bases between them. Germline V lookup: CDR1 SGHTA, CDR2 FQGNSA. There are 15 residues in the CDR3. CDR3 nucleotides: TGTGCCAGCAGCTTAGTATCAGGGTCCTACAATGAGCAGTTCTTC. It specifies CASSLVSGSYNEQFF.